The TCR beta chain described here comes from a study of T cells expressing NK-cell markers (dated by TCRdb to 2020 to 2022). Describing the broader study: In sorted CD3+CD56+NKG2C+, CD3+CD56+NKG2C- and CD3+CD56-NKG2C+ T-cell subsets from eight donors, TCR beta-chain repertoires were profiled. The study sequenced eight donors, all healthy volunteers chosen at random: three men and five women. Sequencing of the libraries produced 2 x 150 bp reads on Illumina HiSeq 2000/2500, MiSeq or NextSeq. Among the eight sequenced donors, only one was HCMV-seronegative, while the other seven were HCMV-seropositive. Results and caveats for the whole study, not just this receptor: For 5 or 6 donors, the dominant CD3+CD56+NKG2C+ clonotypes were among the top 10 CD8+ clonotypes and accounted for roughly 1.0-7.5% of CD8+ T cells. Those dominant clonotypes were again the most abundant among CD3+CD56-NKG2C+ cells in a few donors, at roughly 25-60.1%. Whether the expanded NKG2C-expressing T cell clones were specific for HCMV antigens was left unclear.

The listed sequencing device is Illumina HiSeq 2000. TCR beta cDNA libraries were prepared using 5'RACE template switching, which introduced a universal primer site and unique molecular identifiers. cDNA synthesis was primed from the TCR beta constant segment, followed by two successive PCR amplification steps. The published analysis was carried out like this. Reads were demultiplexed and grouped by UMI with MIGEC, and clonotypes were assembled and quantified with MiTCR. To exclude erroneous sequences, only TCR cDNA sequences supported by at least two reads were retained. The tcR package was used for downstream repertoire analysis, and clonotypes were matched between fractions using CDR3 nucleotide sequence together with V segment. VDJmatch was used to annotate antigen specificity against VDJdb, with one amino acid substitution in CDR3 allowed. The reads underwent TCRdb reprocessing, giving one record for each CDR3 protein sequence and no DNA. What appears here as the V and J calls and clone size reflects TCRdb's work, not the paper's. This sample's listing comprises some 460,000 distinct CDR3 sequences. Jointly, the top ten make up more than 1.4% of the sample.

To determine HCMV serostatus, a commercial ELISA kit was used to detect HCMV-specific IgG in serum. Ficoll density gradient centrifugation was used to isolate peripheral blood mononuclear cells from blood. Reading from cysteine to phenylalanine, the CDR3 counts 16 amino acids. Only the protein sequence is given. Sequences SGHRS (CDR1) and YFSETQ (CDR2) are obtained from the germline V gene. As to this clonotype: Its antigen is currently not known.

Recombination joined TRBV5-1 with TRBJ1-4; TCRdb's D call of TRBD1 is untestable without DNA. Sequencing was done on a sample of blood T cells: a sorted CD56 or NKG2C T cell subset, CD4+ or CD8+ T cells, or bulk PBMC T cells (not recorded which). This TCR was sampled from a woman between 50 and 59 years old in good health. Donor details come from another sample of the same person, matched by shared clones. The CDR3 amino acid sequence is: CASSLALQGLNEKLFF.